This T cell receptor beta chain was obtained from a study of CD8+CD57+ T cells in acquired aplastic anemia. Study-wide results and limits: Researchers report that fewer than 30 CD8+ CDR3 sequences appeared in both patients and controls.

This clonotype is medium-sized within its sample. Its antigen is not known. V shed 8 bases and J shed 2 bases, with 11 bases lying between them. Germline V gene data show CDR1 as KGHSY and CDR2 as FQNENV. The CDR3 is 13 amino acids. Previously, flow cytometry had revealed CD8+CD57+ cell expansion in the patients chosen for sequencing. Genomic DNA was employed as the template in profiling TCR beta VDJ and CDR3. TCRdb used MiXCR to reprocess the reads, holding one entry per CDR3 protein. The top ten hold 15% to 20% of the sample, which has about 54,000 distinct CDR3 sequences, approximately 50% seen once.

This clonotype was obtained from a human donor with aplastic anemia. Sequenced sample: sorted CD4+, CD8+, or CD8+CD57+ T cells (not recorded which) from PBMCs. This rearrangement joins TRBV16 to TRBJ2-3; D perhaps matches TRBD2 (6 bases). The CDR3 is CASGGTYTDTQYF. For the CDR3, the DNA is TGTGCCAGCGGGGGGACTTACACAGATACGCAGTATTTT.